This TCR beta chain was captured by sequencing in a study of blood T cells in healthy people across ages. Study information: The capture of about one barcoded beta molecule per two T cells was achieved by template switching.

V was shortened by 1 base and J by 0 bases, with 9 bases between the two germline ends. CDR1 is MNHEY, CDR2 SMNVEV, per germline (reference sequence). The CDR3 totals 15 residues. Study outcomes and limitations: Significant beta diversity loss was already apparent by age about 39, declining roughly linearly.

A second PCR of about 7 to 12 cycles used a sample-barcoded 5' primer and a J-beta primer mix. Through a template-switch adaptor with 12 random nucleotides, each cDNA molecule received a tag. TCRdb reprocessed the 5' RACE reads with MiXCR, giving one entry per CDR3 protein. The table includes 800,000 to 900,000 distinct CDR3 sequences, around two thirds detected once. This clonotype has more than one count but fewer than ten. Its antigen is unknown. The sequencing sample was made of blood. J is TRBJ1-2 and V is TRBV27; the D gene is possibly TRBD1 (5 bases). This clonotype was sampled from a man aged 30-40 years in good health. The CDR3 coding sequence is TGTGCCAGCAGTTTATGGGGGGGATCTAACTATGGCTACACCTTC. Translating gives CASSLWGGSNYGYTF.